The 11 T cell receptor beta chains listed next were all sequenced from one sample in a study of blood T cells in healthy people across ages. With a J-beta primer mix and a sample-barcoded 5' primer, a second PCR ran 7 to 11 cycles. TCRdb fed the 5' RACE reads into MiXCR, producing one record per CDR3 protein. The repertoire holds over 600,000 distinct CDR3 sequences, around 41% seen once, with roughly 30% in the top ten. Material for sequencing was blood. The receptors here all came from an elderly man in good health.

There are a few counts of this clonotype. The chain carries TRBV6-5 and TRBJ2-5; D possibly corresponds to TRBD2 (6 bases). V shed 7 bases and J shed 1 base, with 10 bases lying between them. The CDR3 loop spans 13 amino acids. The germline V gene encodes CDR1 MNHEY and CDR2 SVGAGI. The CDR3 region is CASTGTSQETQYF. DNA for the CDR3: TGTGCCAGCACGGGGACTTCCCAAGAGACCCAGTACTTC.

The chain carries TRBV6-2 or TRBV6-3 and TRBJ2-5; D possibly matches TRBD1 or TRBD2 (5 bases each). There are 14 residues in the CDR3. The germline CDR1 and CDR2 sequences are MNHEY and SVGEGT. Trimming removed 8 bases from V and 5 bases from J, with 18 bases in between. The CDR3 region is CASGFWGISETQYF. CDR3 sequence (DNA): TGTGCCAGCGGTTTCTGGGGGATATCGGAGACCCAGTACTTC.

The J gene is TRBJ2-5, the V gene TRBV20-1; TRBD1 agrees at 8 bases. This CDR3 has 12 residues. Germline loops: CDR1 DFQATT, CDR2 SNEGSKA (reference sequence). With V trimmed by 6 bases and J by 2 bases, 2 bases remained unmatched. CDR3 DNA: TGCAGTGCCTACAGGGGGCAAGAGACCCAGTACTTC. Amino acid sequence: CSAYRGQETQYF.

The rearrangement joins TRBV7-9 to TRBJ2-3; the D gene is possibly TRBD1 (6 bases). This CDR3 spans 13 amino acids. The germline CDR1 and CDR2 sequences are SEHNR and FQNEAQ (reference sequence). The V end was cut by 0 bases, the J end by 5 bases, with 6 bases between. CDR3 sequence reads: CASSLATGDTQYF. CDR3 nucleotide sequence: TGTGCCAGCAGCTTAGCGACAGGAGATACGCAGTATTTT.

This clonotype was observed at least ten times. As DNA, the CDR3 is TGTGCCTGGAGCCTCGGTAGCGGGAGCGATGAGCAGTTCTTC. This translates into CAWSLGSGSDEQFF. This rearrangement joins TRBV30 to TRBJ2-1; 9 bases are a match to TRBD2. The CDR3 totals 14 residues. CDR1 is GTSNPN and CDR2 is SVGIG in the germline V gene (reference sequence). After removal of 3 bases from V and 8 bases from J, the junction contained 8 bases not matched to a gene. The whole variable domain, filled in from reference TRBV30 and TRBJ2-1, reads SQTIHQWPATLVQPVGSPLSLECTVEGTSNPNLYWYRQAAGRGLQLLFYSVGIGQISSEVPQNLSASRPQDRQFILSSKKLLLSDSGFYLCAWSLGSGSDEQFFGPGTRLTVL.

Of note for this clonotype: This clone may be a read error of a much larger clone one base away. The chain has TRBV25-1 and TRBJ2-1, with D perhaps TRBD2 (5 bases). The V and J ends lost 3 bases and 0 bases respectively, with 12 bases between them. The CDR3 length is 16 residues. Per germline, CDR1 MGHDK and CDR2 SYGVNS. DNA for the CDR3: TGTGCCAGCAGTGACGGGGATCGGGGCTCCTACAATGAGCAGTTCTTC. Its protein is CASSDGDRGSYNEQFF.

This clonotype was counted only a few times. The rearrangement links TRBV6-2 or TRBV6-3 to TRBJ2-1; 11 bases match TRBD2. The germline V gene has CDR1 MNHEY and CDR2 SVGEGT. The CDR3 length is 16 residues. Germline trimming cut 4 bases from V and 4 bases from J; bases unmatched to any gene: 6. CDR3 protein: CASSSRLAGIYNEQFF. The CDR3 nucleotides are TGTGCCAGCAGTTCTCGACTAGCGGGGATTTACAATGAGCAGTTCTTC.

The chain carries TRBV4-2 and TRBJ1-1; D not certain. V was clipped by 1 base and J by 1 base, with 13 bases between them. The CDR3 extends over 16 amino acids. Germline CDR1 and CDR2: LGHNA and YNFKEQ. The CDR3 DNA sequence: TGTGCCAGCAGCCAAGTTCAGGCAACGAGGAACACTGAAGCTTTCTTT. Its protein is CASSQVQATRNTEAFF.

The CDR3 protein is CSVDNSRRVNTEAFF. The CDR3 coding sequence is TGCAGCGTTGATAATTCCCGCAGAGTGAACACTGAAGCTTTCTTT. The J gene is TRBJ1-1, the V gene TRBV29-1; unclear D gene. Trimming took off 3 bases at V and 0 bases at J, with 14 bases between the two ends. From germline, CDR1 is SQVTM and CDR2 ANQGSEA. The CDR3 runs to 15 residues.

This clonotype was seen once. This chain links TRBV11-2 with TRBJ2-5; the match to TRBD1 covers 10 bases. With 5 bases clipped from V and 11 bases from J, the junction kept 14 bases outside the gene matches. The CDR3 runs 15 residues. The germline CDR1 and CDR2 sequences are SGHAT and FQNNGV. The CDR3 sequence is CASSQTGTGDNEQYF. CDR3 DNA: TGTGCCAGCAGCCAAACCGGGACAGGGGACAATGAGCAGTACTTC.

This clonotype has a handful of counts. V and J are TRBV27 and TRBJ2-5; D is perhaps TRBD1 or TRBD2 (5 bases each). Germline V lookup: CDR1 MNHEY, CDR2 SMNVEV (reference sequence). With 5 bases removed from V and 3 bases from J, the gap between germline ends came to 16 bases. The CDR3 runs to 15 residues. CDR3 bases: TGTGCCAGCAGTAGAGACGGGACCTCCAAAGAGACCCAGTACTTC. Translation gives CASSRDGTSKETQYF.